This TCR beta chain was captured in a study of blood T cell repertoires in COVID-19. Study-wide background: Specimens from acute and convalescent COVID-19 originated in the United States, Italy and Spain. In each case, the material was cDNA or gDNA derived from T cells, B-cell-depleted T cells, or PBMCs.

Authors' data handling: Amplified reference gene primers provided the basis for estimating nucleated cell counts. Only in-frame clones appear in the TCRdb table, and some are missing; sequencing was by immunoSEQ multiplex PCR. The V and J calls and the clone size are those of that table, but D and trimming were determined from the DNA. The sample includes over 50,000 clones, about 82% of them seen just once. The V and J ends lost 4 bases and 3 bases respectively, with 16 bases between them. CDR3 length: 15 residues. CDR1 is MNHEY, CDR2 SVGAGI, per germline. The chain employs TRBV6-5 and TRBJ2-7; TRBD1 is a possible D gene (6 bases). Sequences were obtained from peripheral blood. The TCR was taken from a man between 70 and 80 years old with acute or convalescent COVID-19. CDR3 nucleotides: TGTGCCAGCAGTTCCAACAGGGCTGGGGGCTACGAGCAGTACTTC. It encodes CASSSNRAGGYEQYF.